This T cell receptor (beta chain) was recorded in a study of CD4 and CD8 cells across lung adenocarcinoma regions. The V segment lost 2 bases and the J segment 0 bases; nucleotides outside the gene matches: 7. The CDR3 has 17 amino acids. Germline V gene sequence: CDR1 LGHDT, CDR2 YNNKEL (reference sequence). TCRdb redid the calling of the PCR reads with MiXCR, one entry per CDR3 protein. The sample contains some 23,000 distinct CDR3 sequences, less than 60% of which appear only once. This clonotype was counted between two and nine times. Samples came from patients with localized non-small cell lung adenocarcinoma.

The chain recombines TRBV3-1 with TRBJ2-3; 8 bases fit TRBD2. Sequences were obtained from CD8+ T cells from the center of a lung tumor. This TCR derives from a male donor with lung adenocarcinoma. The CD4 and CD8 labels of this study may be unreliable. CDR3 DNA sequence: TGTGCCAGCAGCCAATTTACTAGCGGTAAAAGCACAGATACGCAGTATTTT. It is translated as CASSQFTSGKSTDTQYF.